Listed here are 13 T cell receptor beta chains from one sample, sequenced in a study of T-cell reconstitution after alpha-beta-depleted transplantation in children. Preparation of the TCRbeta library was carried out with unique molecular identifiers. From the PCR reads, TCRdb called clonotypes with MiXCR, one entry per CDR3 protein. The sample yields about 230,000 distinct CDR3 sequences, roughly a tenth seen once. The material was PBMCs, obtained before TCRalphabeta/CD19-depleted stem cell transplant. The receptors originated from a child less than two years old with acute myeloid leukemia, due to receive a stem cell transplant.

At least ten counts were recorded for this clonotype. V usage is TRBV7-9 and J usage is TRBJ1-1; 9 bases fit TRBD1. Per the germline V gene, CDR1 is SEHNR and CDR2 is FQNEAQ (reference sequence). The CDR3 has 18 amino acids. The V gene end was trimmed by 5 bases and the J gene end by 1 base; junction bases not matched to a gene: 14. CDR3 residues: CASSIGPGQGGPNTEAFF. The CDR3 nucleotides are TGTGCCAGCAGCATCGGGCCGGGACAGGGAGGCCCGAACACTGAAGCTTTCTTT.

This clonotype was seen repeatedly, ten times or more. The genes are TRBV5-1 and TRBJ2-1; 8 nucleotides align to TRBD2. The CDR3 is 15 residues long. V lost 4 bases to trimming and J lost 0 bases; unmatched junction nucleotides: 3. The germline V gene encodes CDR1 SGHRS and CDR2 YFSETQ. The CDR3 nucleotides read TGCGCCAGCAGCCAGAGCGGGAGCTCCTACAATGAGCAGTTCTTC. As protein: CASSQSGSSYNEQFF.

This clonotype occurred many times. The rearrangement joins TRBV9 to TRBJ1-6; 8 bases map to TRBD1. The germline gives CDR1 SGDLS, CDR2 YYNGEE. This CDR3 spans 15 amino acids. V lost 0 bases and J lost 9; bases outside the gene matches: 5. CDR3: CASSVGDRPPSPLHF. CDR3 coding DNA: TGTGCCAGCAGCGTAGGGGACAGGCCCCCTTCACCCCTCCACTTT. Based on the CDR3 plus reference TRBV9 and TRBJ1-6, the full variable domain is DSGVTQTPKHLITATGQRVTLRCSPRSGDLSVYWYQQSLDQGLQFLIQYYNGEERAKGNILERFSAQQFPDLHSELNLSSLELGDSALYFCASSVGDRPPSPLHFGNGTRLTVT.

This clonotype was observed at least ten times. The chain employs TRBV12-3 or TRBV12-4 and TRBJ2-3; no clear D. Trimming removed 6 bases at V and 4 bases at J, with 17 bases between. This CDR3 has 15 amino acids. The CDR3 region is CASSQTPLGADTQYF. The CDR3 bases are TGTGCCAGCAGCCAAACCCCGCTTGGTGCAGATACGCAGTATTTT.

This clonotype has more than one count but fewer than ten. This chain uses TRBV6-2 or TRBV6-3 with TRBJ1-2, with TRBD1 matching 10 bases. The CDR3 has 14 residues. Trimming cost V 5 bases and J 5 bases; bases outside gene matches: 5. Germline assignment: CDR1 MNHEY and CDR2 SVGEGT. Here the CDR3 reads CASSRQGAQYGYTF. DNA of the CDR3: TGTGCCAGCAGTCGACAGGGGGCCCAGTATGGCTACACCTTC.

A note on this clonotype: A read error may account for a junction end that differs from germline. This chain links TRBV20-1 with TRBJ2-1; D is perhaps TRBD2 (7 bases). Per germline, CDR1 DFQATT and CDR2 SNEGSKA (reference sequence). The CDR3 is made up of 17 amino acids. The CDR3 sequence: CCARERGGVSSPNEQSF. CDR3 DNA sequence: TGCTGTGCTAGAGAACGAGGGGGGGTATCCTCCCCCAATGAGCAGTCCTTC.

This clonotype was seen ten or more times. This chain connects TRBV20-1 to TRBJ1-1; TRBD1 matches at 8 bases. This CDR3 is built from 15 residues. V shed 2 bases, J shed 6 bases, and the junction held 11 bases outside the gene matches. CDR1 is DFQATT and CDR2 is SNEGSKA in the germline V gene (reference sequence). DNA of the CDR3: TGCAGTGCTAGATCTCCAGGACAGGGAATACCTGAAGCTTTCTTT. Its protein product is CSARSPGQGIPEAFF.

Points on this clonotype: This may stem from a read error, because a much larger clone lies one nucleotide away. The gene calls are TRBV19 and TRBJ2-7, with 8 bases fitting TRBD2. Germline CDR1 reads LNHDA; CDR2 reads SQIVND (reference sequence). CDR3 length: 17 residues. J was trimmed by 2 bases and V by 0 bases; bases with no gene match: 9. CDR3 in amino acids: CASSIESTSGTPYEQYF. The CDR3 region has the DNA TGTGCCAGTAGTATAGAGAGCACTAGCGGTACACCCTACGAGCAGTACTTC. The whole variable domain, remainder taken from reference TRBV19 and TRBJ2-7, is DGGITQSPKYLFRKEGQNVTLSCEQNLNHDAMYWYRQDPGQGLRLIYYSQIVNDFQKGDIAEGYSVSREKKESFPLTVTSAQKNPTAFYLCASSIESTSGTPYEQYFGPGTRLTVT.

This clonotype was counted only a few times. This chain links TRBV2 with TRBJ2-5; the match to TRBD1 covers 9 bases. CDR1 is SNHLY, CDR2 FYNNEI, per germline. V lost 6 bases and J lost 3; bases outside the gene matches: 5. This CDR3 spans 14 amino acids. Written as DNA, the CDR3 is TGTGCCAGCAGGCCCAGGACAGGGGAAGAGACCCAGTACTTC. This translates into CASRPRTGEETQYF.

This clonotype was observed at least ten times. V is TRBV10-3 and J is TRBJ2-7, with 11 positions matching TRBD2. Trimming at V came to 4 bases and at J to 1 base, leaving 0 bases not matched to a gene. This CDR3 region has 14 residues. Looked up from germline, CDR1 is ENHRY and CDR2 is SYGVKD. DNA for the CDR3: TGTGCCATCAGTGGACTAGCGGGATCCTACGAGCAGTACTTC. It yields the protein CAISGLAGSYEQYF.

This clonotype occurred a few times. This chain uses TRBV5-6 with TRBJ2-2; unclear D gene. V was cut by 4 bases and J by 6 bases, with 7 bases left in between. Germline assignment: CDR1 SGHDT and CDR2 YYEEEE. The CDR3 runs to 12 residues. The CDR3 protein is CASSPTPGELFF. CDR3 nucleotides: TGTGCCAGCAGCCCGACACCCGGGGAGCTGTTTTTT.

This clonotype was counted ten times or more. The V and J genes are TRBV20-1 and TRBJ1-5, with D possibly TRBD1 on 5 matching bases. This CDR3 comprises 15 residues. The V gene's germline CDR1 is DFQATT and CDR2 SNEGSKA (reference sequence). V was clipped by 0 bases and J by 7 bases, with 16 bases between them. The CDR3, as DNA: TGCAGTGCTAGAGATTTTGCCGGGGCACTCCAGCCCCAGCATTTT. Translating gives CSARDFAGALQPQHF.

At least ten counts were recorded for this clonotype. The chain employs TRBV14 and TRBJ2-1, with a possible D match to TRBD1 (5 bases). Germline CDR1 SGHDN, CDR2 FVKESK. The V gene lost 4 bases and the J gene lost 12 bases, with 16 bases spanning the gap. The CDR3 loop spans 13 amino acids. This chain's CDR3 is CASSRPSDSGQFF. The DNA of the CDR3 is TGTGCCAGCAGCCGTCCATCCGACAGTGGGCAGTTCTTC.